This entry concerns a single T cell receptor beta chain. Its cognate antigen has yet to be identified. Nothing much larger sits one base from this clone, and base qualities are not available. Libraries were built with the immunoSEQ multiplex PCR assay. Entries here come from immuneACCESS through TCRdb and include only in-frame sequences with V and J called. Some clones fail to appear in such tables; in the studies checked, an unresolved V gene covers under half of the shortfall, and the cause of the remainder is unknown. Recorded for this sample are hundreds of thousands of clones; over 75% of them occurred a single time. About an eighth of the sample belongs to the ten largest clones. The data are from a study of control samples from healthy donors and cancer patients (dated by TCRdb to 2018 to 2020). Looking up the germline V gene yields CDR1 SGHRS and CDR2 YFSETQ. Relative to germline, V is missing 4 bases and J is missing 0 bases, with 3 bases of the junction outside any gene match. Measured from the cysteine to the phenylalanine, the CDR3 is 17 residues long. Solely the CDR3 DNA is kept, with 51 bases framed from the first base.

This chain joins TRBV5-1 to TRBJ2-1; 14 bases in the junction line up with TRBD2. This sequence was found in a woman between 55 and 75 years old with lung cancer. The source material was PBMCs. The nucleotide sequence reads TGCGCCAGCAGCCACGGGACTAGCGGGGGCTCCTACAATGAGCAGTTCTTC. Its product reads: CASSHGTSGGSYNEQFF.